This TCR beta chain derives from a study of T cells in Graves' hyperthyroidism and ophthalmopathy. Study-level points and caveats: Researchers report that a 13 V-J model separated ophthalmopathy from stable hyperthyroidism.

Using RNA transcripts as the source, TCR beta CDR3 regions were amplified. When the TCR CDR3 underwent first-round RT-PCR, the HTBI primer set was used. TCRdb ran MiXCR on the multiplex PCR reads and lists one entry per CDR3 protein. The table includes roughly 300,000 distinct CDR3 sequences, about 21% detected once. The V gene's germline CDR1 is MNHNS and CDR2 SASEGT. With 2 bases removed from V and 0 bases from J, the gap between germline ends came to 10 bases. CDR3 length equals 15 residues. This clonotype was observed many times. As yet, its antigen is unknown. Uncontrolled infections, other autoimmune diseases, pregnancy or lactation led to exclusion of patients.

The chain has TRBV6-1 and TRBJ1-2; D is unresolved. Material: blood. This clonotype originated in a woman aged 45-65 years with Graves' hyperthyroidism. For the CDR3, the DNA is TGTGCCAGCAGTGAACCGGGGTTATCTAACTATGGCTACACCTTC. Its translation is CASSEPGLSNYGYTF.